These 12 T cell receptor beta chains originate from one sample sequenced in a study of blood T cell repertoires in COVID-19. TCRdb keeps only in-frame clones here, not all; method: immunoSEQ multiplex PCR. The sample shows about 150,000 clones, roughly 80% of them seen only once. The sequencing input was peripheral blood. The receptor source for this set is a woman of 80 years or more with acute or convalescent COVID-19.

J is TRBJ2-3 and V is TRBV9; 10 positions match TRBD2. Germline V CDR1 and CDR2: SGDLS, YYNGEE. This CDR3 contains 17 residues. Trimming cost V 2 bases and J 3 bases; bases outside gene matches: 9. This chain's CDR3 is CASSVSAGGLTTDTQYF. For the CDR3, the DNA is TGTGCCAGCAGCGTTTCAGCGGGGGGGCTAACTACAGATACGCAGTATTTT.

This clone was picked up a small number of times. The CDR3 loop is CASSFVAGGSYNEQFF. The DNA for the CDR3 is TGTGCCAGCAGCTTTGTAGCGGGGGGCTCCTACAATGAGCAGTTCTTC. This chain uses TRBV7-2 with TRBJ2-1; 10 positions match TRBD2. There are 16 residues in the CDR3. V lost 3 bases to trimming and J lost 0 bases; unmatched junction nucleotides: 2. CDR1 is SGHTA and CDR2 is FQGNSA in the germline V gene.

The CDR3 nucleotides are TGTGCCTGGAGAAAGTTGGCGGGGGGGACAGATACGCAGTATTTT. Protein: CAWRKLAGGTDTQYF. The V call is TRBV30, the J call TRBJ2-3; TRBD2 agrees at 9 bases. Germline CDR1 GTSNPN, CDR2 SVGIG (reference sequence). Trimming at V came to 3 bases and at J to 3 bases, leaving 7 bases not matched to a gene. This CDR3 spans 15 amino acids.

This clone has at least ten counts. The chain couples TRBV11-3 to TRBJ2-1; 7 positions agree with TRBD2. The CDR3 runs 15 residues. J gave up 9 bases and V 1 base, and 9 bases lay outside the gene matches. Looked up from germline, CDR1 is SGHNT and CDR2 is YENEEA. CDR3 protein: CASSLAGGDFGEQFF. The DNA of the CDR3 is TGTGCCAGCAGCTTAGCTGGGGGGGACTTTGGTGAGCAGTTCTTC. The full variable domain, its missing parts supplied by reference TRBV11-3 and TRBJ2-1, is EAGVVQSPRYKIIEKKQPVAFWCNPISGHNTLYWYLQNLGQGPELLIRYENEEAVDDSQLPKDRFSAERLKGVDSTLKIQPAELGDSAVYLCASSLAGGDFGEQFFGPGTRLTVL.

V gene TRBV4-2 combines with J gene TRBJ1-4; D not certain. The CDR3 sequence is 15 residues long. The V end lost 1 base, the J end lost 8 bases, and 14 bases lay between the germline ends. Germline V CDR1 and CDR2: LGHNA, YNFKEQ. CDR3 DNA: TGTGCCAGCAGCCAAGCCTCCACGGGTGAAGAAAAACTGTTTTTT. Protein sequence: CASSQASTGEEKLFF.

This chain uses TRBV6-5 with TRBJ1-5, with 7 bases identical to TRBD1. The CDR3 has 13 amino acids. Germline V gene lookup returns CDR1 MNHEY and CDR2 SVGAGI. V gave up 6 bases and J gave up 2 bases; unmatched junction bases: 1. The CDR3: CASRGQGNQPQHF. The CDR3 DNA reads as TGTGCCAGCAGAGGACAGGGCAATCAGCCCCAGCATTTT.

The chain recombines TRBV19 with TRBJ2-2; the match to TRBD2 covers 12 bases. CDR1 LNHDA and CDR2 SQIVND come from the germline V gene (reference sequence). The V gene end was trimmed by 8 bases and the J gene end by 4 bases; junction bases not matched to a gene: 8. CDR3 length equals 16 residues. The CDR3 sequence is CASDSLAGGTTGELFF. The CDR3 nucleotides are TGTGCCAGTGACTCGCTAGCGGGGGGGACCACCGGGGAGCTGTTTTTT. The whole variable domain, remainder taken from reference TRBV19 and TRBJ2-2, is DGGITQSPKYLFRKEGQNVTLSCEQNLNHDAMYWYRQDPGQGLRLIYYSQIVNDFQKGDIAEGYSVSREKKESFPLTVTSAQKNPTAFYLCASDSLAGGTTGELFFGEGSRLTVL.

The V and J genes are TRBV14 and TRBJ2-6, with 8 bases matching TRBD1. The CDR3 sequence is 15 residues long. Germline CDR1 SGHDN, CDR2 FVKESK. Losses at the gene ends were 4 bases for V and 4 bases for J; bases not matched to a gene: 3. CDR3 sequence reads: CASSPGGAGANVLTF. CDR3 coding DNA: TGTGCCAGCAGCCCAGGGGGCGCCGGGGCCAACGTCCTGACTTTC.

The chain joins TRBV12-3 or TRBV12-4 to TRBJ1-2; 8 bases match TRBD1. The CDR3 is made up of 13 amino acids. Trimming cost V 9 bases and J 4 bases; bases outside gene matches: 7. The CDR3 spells CASHSGTGYGYTF. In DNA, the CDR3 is TGTGCCAGTCACTCCGGGACAGGCTATGGCTACACCTTC.

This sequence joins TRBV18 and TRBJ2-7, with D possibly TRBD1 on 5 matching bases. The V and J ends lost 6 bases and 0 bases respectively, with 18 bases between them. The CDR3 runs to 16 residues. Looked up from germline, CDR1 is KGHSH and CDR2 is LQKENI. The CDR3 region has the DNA TGTGCCAGCTCCCAGAGCCGGCAGGGAACCTCCTACGAGCAGTACTTC. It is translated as CASSQSRQGTSYEQYF.

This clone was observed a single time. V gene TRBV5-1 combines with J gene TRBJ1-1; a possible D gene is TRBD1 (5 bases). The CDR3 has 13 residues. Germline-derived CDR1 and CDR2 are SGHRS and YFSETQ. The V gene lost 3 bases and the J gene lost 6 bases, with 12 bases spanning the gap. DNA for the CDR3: TGCGCCAGCAGCTGGGGCAGCACCCCTGAAGCTTTCTTT. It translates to CASSWGSTPEAFF.

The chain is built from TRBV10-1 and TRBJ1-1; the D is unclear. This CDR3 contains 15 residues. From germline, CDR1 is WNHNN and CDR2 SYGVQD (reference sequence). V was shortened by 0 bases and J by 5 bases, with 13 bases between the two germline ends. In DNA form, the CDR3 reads TGCGCCAGCAGTGAGTCGCGGGCCTGGGGTACTGAAGCTTTCTTT. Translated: CASSESRAWGTEAFF.